The TCR beta chain under discussion was sequenced for a study of blood T cell repertoires in COVID-19 (TCRdb year 2020). Concerning the study at large: Collaborator samples came from the United States, Italy and Spain and covered acute and convalescent phases of COVID-19. The repertoires were released in a freely available public database meant as a resource for research on the immune response to SARS-CoV-2. Samples came from the ongoing ImmuneRACE study (first 160 participants) plus 1,254 subjects from 6 global collaborators. HLA class I and class II types, where available, came from metadata supplied by the sample provider rather than from assay-based typing. The material from the prospective study consisted of cDNA or gDNA derived from T cells, B-cell-depleted T cells, or PBMCs. Nearly every sample came with metadata listing a de-identified subject ID, COVID-19 status, age in years and sex. Subjects who had been exposed to COVID-19, were actively infected with it, or had recovered from it provided the deeply sampled blood TCRbeta repertoires that made up the dataset. What the authors observed across the whole study: How much clinical and demographic metadata was included differed by source and by participant, and the metadata was provided uncurated.

This clone was seen a few times. Its recognized antigen is unknown. There are no base qualities to consult, and no much larger clone falls within one base. TCRbeta CDR3 regions were amplified from genomic DNA by means of the immunoSEQ Assay, a bias-controlled multiplex PCR. The paper's processing steps were these. Nucleated cell counts per sample were estimated from amplification of reference gene primers within the assay. To quantify the absolute abundance of each unique TCRbeta CDR3 rearrangement, sequence reads were collapsed and filtered. Productive Simpson clonality was computed per sample as the square root of Simpson's diversity index over productive rearrangements. Sourced from immuneACCESS, this table was stored by TCRdb with only in-frame sequences that have V and J called. A share of the clones is absent; for the studies checked, an unresolved V gene accounts for under half, and the remainder has no known explanation. V, J and clone size are those of that table, while D and trimming were read from the DNA. The sample records about 300,000 clones, approximately 91% of which are singletons. The top ten hold less than 10% of the sample.

The collaborating institutions used their own protocols to collect whole blood in K2EDTA tubes. For TCRbeta analysis, collaborator samples were shipped as frozen whole blood, as isolated PBMCs, or as DNA extracted from either sample type. The sequence was obtained from a man aged 18-30 years with active or convalescent COVID-19. The sequenced material came from peripheral blood.

This receptor has the CDR3 CAIARGKDGYTF. The DNA sequence is TGTGCCATCGCACGGGGGAAAGATGGCTACACCTTC. The receptor chain draws on TRBV10-3 and TRBJ1-2; possibly the D gene is TRBD1, per 5 matching bases. CDR1 and CDR2, looked up from the germline V gene, are ENHRY and SYGVKD. V lost 8 bases and J lost 6 bases; the stretch between them is 13 bases long. From its cysteine to its phenylalanine, the CDR3 spans 12 amino acids. Kept here is only the CDR3 DNA, which spans 36 bases and is read in frame from base 1.